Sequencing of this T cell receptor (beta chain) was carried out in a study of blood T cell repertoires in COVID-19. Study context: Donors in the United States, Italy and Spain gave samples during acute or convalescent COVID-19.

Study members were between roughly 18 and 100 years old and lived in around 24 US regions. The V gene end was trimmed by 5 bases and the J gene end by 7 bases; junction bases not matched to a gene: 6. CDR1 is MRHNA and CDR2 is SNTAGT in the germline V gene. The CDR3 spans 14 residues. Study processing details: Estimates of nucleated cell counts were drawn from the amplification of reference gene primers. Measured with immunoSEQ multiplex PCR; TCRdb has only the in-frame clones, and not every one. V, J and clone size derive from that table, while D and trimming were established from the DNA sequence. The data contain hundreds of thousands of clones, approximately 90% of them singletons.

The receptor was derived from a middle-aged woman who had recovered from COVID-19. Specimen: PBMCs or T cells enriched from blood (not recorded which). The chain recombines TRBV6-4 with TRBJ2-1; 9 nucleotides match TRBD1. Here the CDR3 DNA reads TGTGCCAGCAGTCCCGGGACAGGGAGTAATGAGCAGTTCTTC. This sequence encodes CASSPGTGSNEQFF.